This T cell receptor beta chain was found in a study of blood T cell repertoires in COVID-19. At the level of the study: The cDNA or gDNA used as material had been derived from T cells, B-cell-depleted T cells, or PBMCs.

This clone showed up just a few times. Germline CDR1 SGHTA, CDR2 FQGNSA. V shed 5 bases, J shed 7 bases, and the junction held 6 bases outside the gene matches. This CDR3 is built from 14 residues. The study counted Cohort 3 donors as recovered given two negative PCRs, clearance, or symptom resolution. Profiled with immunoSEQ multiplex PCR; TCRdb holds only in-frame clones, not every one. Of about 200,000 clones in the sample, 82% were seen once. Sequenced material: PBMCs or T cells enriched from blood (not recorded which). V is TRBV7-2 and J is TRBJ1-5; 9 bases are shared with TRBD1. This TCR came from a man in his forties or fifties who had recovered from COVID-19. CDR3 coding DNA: TGTGCCAGCAGCCAACAGGGGGCCGGACAGCCCCAGCATTTT. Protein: CASSQQGAGQPQHF.